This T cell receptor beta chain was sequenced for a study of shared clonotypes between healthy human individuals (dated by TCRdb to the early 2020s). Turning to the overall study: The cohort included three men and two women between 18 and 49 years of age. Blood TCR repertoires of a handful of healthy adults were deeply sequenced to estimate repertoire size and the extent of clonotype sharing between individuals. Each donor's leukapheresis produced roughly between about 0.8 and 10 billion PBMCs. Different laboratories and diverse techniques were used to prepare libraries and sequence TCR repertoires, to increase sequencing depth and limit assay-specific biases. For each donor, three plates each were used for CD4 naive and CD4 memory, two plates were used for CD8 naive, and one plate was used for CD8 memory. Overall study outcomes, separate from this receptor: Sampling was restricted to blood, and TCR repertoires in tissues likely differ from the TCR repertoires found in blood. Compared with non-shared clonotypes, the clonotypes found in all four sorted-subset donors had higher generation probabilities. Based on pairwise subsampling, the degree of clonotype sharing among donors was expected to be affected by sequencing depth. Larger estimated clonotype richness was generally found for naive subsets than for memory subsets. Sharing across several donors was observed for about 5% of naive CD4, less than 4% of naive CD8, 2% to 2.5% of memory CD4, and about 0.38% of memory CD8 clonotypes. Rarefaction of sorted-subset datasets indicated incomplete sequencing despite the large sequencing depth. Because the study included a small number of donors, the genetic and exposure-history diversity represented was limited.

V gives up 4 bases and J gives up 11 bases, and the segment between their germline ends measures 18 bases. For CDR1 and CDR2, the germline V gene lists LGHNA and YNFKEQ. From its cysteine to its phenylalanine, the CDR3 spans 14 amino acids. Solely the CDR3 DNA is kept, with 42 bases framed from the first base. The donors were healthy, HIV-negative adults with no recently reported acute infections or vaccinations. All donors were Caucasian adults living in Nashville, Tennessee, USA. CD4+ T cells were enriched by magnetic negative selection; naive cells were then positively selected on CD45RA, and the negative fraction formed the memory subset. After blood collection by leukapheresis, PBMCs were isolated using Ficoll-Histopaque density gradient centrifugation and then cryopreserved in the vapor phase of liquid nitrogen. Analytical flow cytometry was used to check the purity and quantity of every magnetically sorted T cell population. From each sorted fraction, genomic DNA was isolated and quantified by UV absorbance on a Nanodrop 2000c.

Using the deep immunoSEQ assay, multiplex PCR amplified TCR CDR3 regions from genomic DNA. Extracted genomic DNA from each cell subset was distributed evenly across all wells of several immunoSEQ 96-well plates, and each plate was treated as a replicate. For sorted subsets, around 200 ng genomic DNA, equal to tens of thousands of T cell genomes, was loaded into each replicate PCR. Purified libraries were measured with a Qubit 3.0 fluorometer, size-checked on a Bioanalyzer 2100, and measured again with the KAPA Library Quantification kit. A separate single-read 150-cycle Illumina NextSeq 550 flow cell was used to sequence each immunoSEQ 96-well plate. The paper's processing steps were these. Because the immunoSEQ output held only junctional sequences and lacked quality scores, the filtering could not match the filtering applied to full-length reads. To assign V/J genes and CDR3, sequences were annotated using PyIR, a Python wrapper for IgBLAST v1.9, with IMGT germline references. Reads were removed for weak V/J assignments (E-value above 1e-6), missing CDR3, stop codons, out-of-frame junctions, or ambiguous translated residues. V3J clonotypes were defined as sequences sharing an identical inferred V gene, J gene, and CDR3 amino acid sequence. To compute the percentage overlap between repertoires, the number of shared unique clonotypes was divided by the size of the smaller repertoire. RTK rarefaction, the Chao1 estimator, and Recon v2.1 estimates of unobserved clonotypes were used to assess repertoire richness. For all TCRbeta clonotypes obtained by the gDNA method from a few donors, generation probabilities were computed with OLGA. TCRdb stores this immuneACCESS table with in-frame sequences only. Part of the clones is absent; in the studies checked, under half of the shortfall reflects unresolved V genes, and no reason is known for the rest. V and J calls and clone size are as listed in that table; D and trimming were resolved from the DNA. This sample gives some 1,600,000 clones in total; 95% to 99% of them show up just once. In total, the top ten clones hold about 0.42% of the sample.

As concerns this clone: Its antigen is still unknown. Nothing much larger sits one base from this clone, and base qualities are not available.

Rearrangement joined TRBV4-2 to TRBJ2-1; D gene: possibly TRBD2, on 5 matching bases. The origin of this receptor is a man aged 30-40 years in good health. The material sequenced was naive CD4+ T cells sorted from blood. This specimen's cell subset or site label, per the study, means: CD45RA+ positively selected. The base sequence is TGTGCCAGCAGCCTCCTACCGGGCGGAGGTCAGCAGTTCTTC. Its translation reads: CASSLLPGGGQQFF.